These 14 T cell receptor beta chains were sequenced from one sample in a study of chemoradiotherapy in HPV16-positive cancers. Some clones are missing from TCRdb's copy, which holds only in-frame ones; the method was immunoSEQ multiplex PCR. The sample has 30,000 to 40,000 clones; 65% to 80% are singletons. The sample was blood, taken from a patient who underwent chemoradiotherapy. The receptors were gathered from a human donor with HPV-associated anogenital cancer.

J is TRBJ1-4 and V is TRBV4-2; 11 bases match TRBD1. The CDR3 has 15 amino acids. Per the germline V gene, CDR1 is LGHNA and CDR2 is YNFKEQ. J was trimmed by 7 bases and V by 4 bases; bases with no gene match: 5. Here the CDR3 DNA reads TGTGCCAGCAGCCCTCCGGACAGGGGGCGTGAAAAACTGTTTTTT. This translates into CASSPPDRGREKLFF.

The chain combines TRBV5-6 with TRBJ1-2; 7 bases match TRBD1. After removal of 2 bases from V and 4 bases from J, the junction contained 8 bases not matched to a gene. This CDR3 comprises 15 residues. CDR1 and CDR2 from the germline V gene are SGHDT and YYEEEE. CDR3 sequence: CASSFNTGTVYGYTF. The CDR3 DNA reads TGTGCCAGCAGCTTTAATACCGGGACAGTCTATGGCTACACCTTC.

The CDR3 region has the DNA TGTGCCATCAGTGAGTCGAGAGGGGCTCAGCCCCAGCATTTT. Translating gives CAISESRGAQPQHF. The chain joins TRBV10-3 to TRBJ1-5, with TRBD1 as a possible D gene (5 bases). V was pared by 0 bases and J by 6 bases, with 9 bases between. The CDR3 is 14 residues long. Germline V gene lookup returns CDR1 ENHRY and CDR2 SYGVKD.

The chain joins TRBV2 to TRBJ1-1, with D maybe TRBD1 (5 bases). With 8 bases removed from V and 4 bases from J, the gap between germline ends came to 11 bases. The CDR3 loop spans 12 amino acids. Germline assignment: CDR1 SNHLY and CDR2 FYNNEI. The CDR3 spells CASRERGTEAFF. The CDR3 DNA sequence: TGTGCCAGCCGGGAAAGGGGCACTGAAGCTTTCTTT.

This chain uses TRBV20-1 with TRBJ1-2; D is unresolved. The CDR3 is 11 amino acids. V lost 4 bases, J lost 6 bases, and 9 bases lay in between. Per germline, CDR1 DFQATT and CDR2 SNEGSKA (reference sequence). CDR3 coding DNA: TGCAGTGCTACGTGGCAAAATGGCTACACCTTC. It encodes CSATWQNGYTF.

The genes are TRBV10-3 and TRBJ1-1, with D unresolved. Germline V lookup: CDR1 ENHRY, CDR2 SYGVKD. V was trimmed by 0 bases and J by 6 bases, leaving 17 bases between them. CDR3 length: 16 residues. The chain's CDR3 is CAISESVDQGISEAFF. CDR3 DNA: TGTGCCATCAGTGAGTCAGTTGATCAAGGGATCTCTGAAGCTTTCTTT.

This chain connects TRBV2 to TRBJ2-2; TRBD1 is a possible D gene (5 bases). Germline loops: CDR1 SNHLY, CDR2 FYNNEI. The CDR3 covers 14 residues. The V and J ends lost 3 bases and 4 bases respectively, with 9 bases between them. The CDR3 nucleotides are TGTGCCAGCAGTGACAGGGTTGGCACCGGGGAGCTGTTTTTT. This encodes CASSDRVGTGELFF.

The chain employs TRBV5-1 and TRBJ2-1, with TRBD1 matching over 11 bases. This CDR3 contains 16 residues. J gave up 5 bases and V 0 bases, and 4 bases lay outside the gene matches. Germline V CDR1 and CDR2: SGHRS, YFSETQ. The CDR3 DNA is TGCGCCAGCAGCTTGGATGGGACAGGGGGTCACAATGAGCAGTTCTTC. Its protein product is CASSLDGTGGHNEQFF.

The rearrangement joins TRBV4-2 to TRBJ2-5, with 7 positions matching TRBD2. V shed 0 bases, J shed 3 bases, and the junction held 7 bases outside the gene matches. Germline CDR1 is LGHNA and CDR2 is YNFKEQ. The CDR3 runs 16 residues. The CDR3, as DNA: TGTGCCAGCAGCCAAGAGGGGAGAGGACTAGAAGAGACCCAGTACTTC. The encoded protein is CASSQEGRGLEETQYF.

The chain's CDR3 is CSAGPVEQFF. CDR3 DNA: TGCAGTGCTGGACCAGTCGAGCAGTTCTTC. V usage is TRBV20-1 and J usage is TRBJ2-1, with D unclear. V was cut by 5 bases and J by 10 bases, with 9 bases left in between. CDR1 is DFQATT and CDR2 is SNEGSKA in the germline V gene (reference sequence). CDR3 length equals 10 residues.

The V gene is TRBV5-1, the J gene TRBJ2-1; TRBD2 is a possible D gene (6 bases). The ends were cut back, 0 bases at V and 5 bases at J, with 9 bases in the middle. This CDR3 contains 14 residues. Germline V CDR1 and CDR2: SGHRS, YFSETQ. The CDR3, as DNA: TGCGCCAGCAGCTTGGCAGGGAGGAACAATGAGCAGTTCTTC. Protein: CASSLAGRNNEQFF.

The chain carries TRBV13 and TRBJ2-5, with D uncertain. Deletions cut 7 bases from V and 2 bases from J, with 8 bases between. The length of the CDR3 is 12 residues. Germline CDR1 reads PRHDT; CDR2 reads FYEKMQ (reference sequence). CDR3 sequence reads: CASTVLQETQYF. The CDR3 region has the DNA TGTGCCAGCACGGTCCTACAAGAGACCCAGTACTTC. The variable domain in full, with the rest retrieved from reference TRBV13 and TRBJ2-5, is AAGVIQSPRHLIKEKRETATLKCYPIPRHDTVYWYQQGPGQDPQFLISFYEKMQSDKGSIPDRFSAQQFSDYHSELNMSSLELGDSALYFCASTVLQETQYFGPGTRLLVL.

The chain joins TRBV5-6 to TRBJ1-6; 8 nucleotides agree with TRBD1. Germline loops: CDR1 SGHDT, CDR2 YYEEEE. V lost 4 bases, J lost 9 bases, and 6 bases stayed unmatched. There are 14 residues in the CDR3. The CDR3, as DNA: TGTGCCAGCAGCCTCGGACAGGGTGGTTCACCCCTCCACTTT. This sequence encodes CASSLGQGGSPLHF. The whole variable domain, remainder taken from reference TRBV5-6 and TRBJ1-6, is DAGVTQSPTHLIKTRGQQVTLRCSPKSGHDTVSWYQQALGQGPQFIFQYYEEEERQRGNFPDRFSGHQFPNYSSELNVNALLLGDSALYLCASSLGQGGSPLHFGNGTRLTVT.

The chain recombines TRBV6-5 with TRBJ1-1; D is ambiguous. This CDR3 is 16 amino acids long. Germline V gene lookup returns CDR1 MNHEY and CDR2 SVGAGI. Trimming stripped 0 bases from V and 4 bases from J, with 15 bases between. The CDR3 nucleotides read TGTGCCAGCAGTTACTCGACCCTCAATCCCGGCACTGAAGCTTTCTTT. Its translation: CASSYSTLNPGTEAFF.